This is a list of T cell receptor beta chains from one sample in a study of technical replicates of blood from a few donors. Generated by immunoSEQ multiplex PCR, the TCRdb table keeps only in-frame clones and is missing some. The table includes over 80,000 clones, roughly 95% detected once. The sequencing input was T cells isolated from PBMCs. The receptors derive from a human donor in good health. Both conserved end residues are part of each CDR3. A D gene is named only where the DNA matches it firmly. Some rows mark clone size as missing; the rest say once, few, many or name a class of expanded clone.

>NA|TRBJ1-5|TRBV4-1|once|13
TGCGCCAGCAGCCAAGATAGATACCAGCCCCAGCATTTT
CASSQDRYQPQHF
>TRBD2|TRBJ2-3|TRBV29-1|NA|15
TGCAGCGTCGATGGACTAGCGGGAGATAGAGATACGCAGTATTTT
CSVDGLAGDRDTQYF
>NA|TRBJ2-1|TRBV6-5|once|15
TGTGCCAGCAGTCCCCCGGCAGGGGATAGATTTGAGCAGTTCTTC
CASSPPAGDRFEQFF
>NA|TRBJ1-1|TRBV4-2|NA|15
TGTGCCAGCAGCCAAGACCCGAGCGAGGGACTGATAGCTTTCTTT
CASSQDPSEGLIAFF
>TRBD1|TRBJ1-1|TRBV6-4|NA|14
TGTGCCAGCAGGATGGACAGGGCTAACACTGAAGCTTTCTTT
CASRMDRANTEAFF
>TRBD2|TRBJ2-3|TRBV27|NA|13
TGTGCCAGCAAACTAGCGGGCACAGATACGCAGTATTTT
CASKLAGTDTQYF
>TRBD1|TRBJ2-1|TRBV5-6|NA|15
TGTGCCAGCAGTTTGGACAGGCCCCCCTACAATGAGCAGTTCTTC
CASSLDRPPYNEQFF
>NA|TRBJ1-5|TRBV20-1|NA|10
TGCAGTGCAGCCCAAGGCAGGGTACATTTT
CSAAQGRVHF
>NA|TRBJ1-3|TRBV7-8|NA|12
TGTGCCAGCAGCTTAGGGGCAAACACCATATATTTT
CASSLGANTIYF
>NA|TRBJ2-3|TRBV12-2|NA|17
TGTGCAAGTCGCTCCCATAAACTAGCGGGAGATCCCGATACGCAGTATTTT
CASRSHKLAGDPDTQYF
>TRBD1|TRBJ1-4|TRBV2|once|14
TGTGCCAGCAGTCGACAGGGTACGATCAGAAAACTGTTTTTT
CASSRQGTIRKLFF
>NA|TRBJ2-1|TRBV7-3|NA|16
TGTGCCAGCAGCTTAAATGTACCATCTAGAGCCAATGAGCAGTTCTTC
CASSLNVPSRANEQFF
>TRBD2|TRBJ2-1|TRBV7-7|NA|17
TGTGCTAGCAGCTTTTTAGCGGGAGGGCCCCAGGGGAATGAGCAGTTCTTC
CASSFLAGGPQGNEQFF
>TRBD1|TRBJ1-1|TRBV7-9|NA|13
TGTGCCAGCAGCTTAGAGGGGACAGGGAGGACTTTCTTT
CASSLEGTGRTFF
>TRBD2|TRBJ2-2|TRBV5-1|NA|16
TGCGCCAGCAGCTTGGTCCCGGGACTACCTGCGGGGGAGCTGTTTTTT
CASSLVPGLPAGELFF
>NA|TRBJ2-2|TRBV7-8|NA|16
TGTGCCAGCAGCTCTCTAGCGTCCACAAACACCGGGGAGCTGTTTTTT
CASSSLASTNTGELFF
>TRBD1|TRBJ2-3|TRBV15|NA|14
TGTGCCACCCTGAGCAGGGGGCCCGCAGATACGCAGTATTTT
CATLSRGPADTQYF
>TRBD2|TRBJ2-7|TRBV11-2|NA|16
TGTGCCAGCAGCTTAGGCCTTACTAGCGGGAGTCTCGAGCAGTACTTC
CASSLGLTSGSLEQYF
>TRBD2|TRBJ2-1|TRBV6-4|NA|16
TGTGCCAGCAGTGACTCGAAGCGGGAGGTATACAATGAGCAGTTCTTC
CASSDSKREVYNEQFF
>TRBD2|TRBJ2-3|TRBV7-2|once|17
TGTGCCAGCAGCTTAGAGTGGGCTAGCGGGAGTCCAGATACGCAGTATTTT
CASSLEWASGSPDTQYF
>TRBD2|TRBJ2-7|TRBV7-9|NA|14
TGTGCCAGCAGCTCGGGGACTAGTCCACACGAGCAGTACTTC
CASSSGTSPHEQYF
>NA|TRBJ1-2|TRBV19|NA|16
TGTGCCAGTAGTATTAGTGGGTCTAGCTCAAACTATGGCTACACCTTC
CASSISGSSSNYGYTF
>TRBD1|TRBJ1-2|TRBV5-1|NA|15
TGCGCCAGCAGTCCCAGGGGGGCAGCTAACTATGGCTACACCTTC
CASSPRGAANYGYTF
>TRBD2|TRBJ2-3|TRBV27|NA|16
TGTGCCAGCAGTTTATTGACTAGCGGGGGTCCAGATACGCAGTATTTT
CASSLLTSGGPDTQYF
>NA|TRBJ1-5|TRBV10-3|NA|14
TGTGCCATCAGGCAAACAGGGAGTCATCAGCCCCAGCATTTT
CAIRQTGSHQPQHF
>TRBD2|TRBJ2-4|TRBV25-1|NA|15
TGTGCCAGCAGAACTAGCGGTGGAGCCAAAAACATTCAGTACTTC
CASRTSGGAKNIQYF
>NA|TRBJ2-7|TRBV6-6|NA|13
TGTGCCAGCAGAGGAGGACAGAACTACGAGCAGTACTTC
CASRGGQNYEQYF
>NA|TRBJ1-1|TRBV30|NA|13
TGTGCCTACTCCGAGTTAATATACACTGAAGCTTTCTTT
CAYSELIYTEAFF
>TRBD2|TRBJ2-5|TRBV4-2|NA|17
TGTGCCAGCAGCCAAGCGGGCGGGACTAGCGGACAAGAGACCCAGTACTTC
CASSQAGGTSGQETQYF
>NA|TRBJ1-2|TRBV5-5|NA|13
TGTGCCAGCAGCCCAGGCTTTAACTATGGCTACACCTTC
CASSPGFNYGYTF
>NA|TRBJ2-3|TRBV4-1|once|15
TGCGCCAGCAGCTCCGGGGTAGCGGCCGGAGATACGCAGTATTTT
CASSSGVAAGDTQYF
>NA|TRBJ1-2|TRBV6-1|NA|14
TGTGCCAGCAGTGGCGGGGGGAGAAACTATGGCTACACCTTC
CASSGGGRNYGYTF
>NA|TRBJ2-5|TRBV18|NA|13
TGTGCCAGCTCACCCCTAGATGGAGAGACCCAGTACTTC
CASSPLDGETQYF
>TRBD1|TRBJ1-1|TRBV28|NA|13
TGTGCCAGCAGCAGGACAGGGGTTACTGAAGCTTTCTTT
CASSRTGVTEAFF
>TRBD1|TRBJ2-7|TRBV5-6|NA|14
TGTGCCAGCAGCTGGGACAGGGACTCCTACGAGCAGTACTTC
CASSWDRDSYEQYF
>NA|TRBJ1-1|TRBV6-5|NA|11
TGTGCCAGCAGTGTGAGCACTGAAGCTTTCTTT
CASSVSTEAFF
>TRBD2|TRBJ2-5|TRBV6-1|NA|14
TGTGCCAGTCCGATTAGCGGGAAACAAGAGACCCAGTACTTC
CASPISGKQETQYF
>NA|TRBJ2-1|TRBV21-1|NA|15
TGTGCCAGCAGCAACGGCGGGAGGCCAAGAGGTGAGCAGTTCTTC
CASSNGGRPRGEQFF
>TRBD1|TRBJ1-2|TRBV2|NA|18
TGTGCCAGCAGTGTCCCGAGGGACAGGGGTCAACTCTTCTATGGCTACACCTTC
CASSVPRDRGQLFYGYTF
>TRBD2|TRBJ2-7|TRBV10-3|NA|18
TGTGCCATCAGTCCGGGACTAGCGGGAACCTCGGGCTCCTACGAGCAGTACTTC
CAISPGLAGTSGSYEQYF
>TRBD1|TRBJ2-2|TRBV5-4|NA|14
TGTGCCAGCAGCGGCCGACAGGGCTTCGGGGAGCTGTTTTTT
CASSGRQGFGELFF
>NA|TRBJ2-7|TRBV6-5|NA|13
TGTGCCAGCAGTTACTCGAAGACATACGAGCAGTACTTC
CASSYSKTYEQYF
>NA|TRBJ1-3|TRBV30|NA|18
TGTGCCTGGAGTAGTGATGGTGACTTTTATATCTCTGGAAACACCATATATTTT
CAWSSDGDFYISGNTIYF
>TRBD1|TRBJ1-2|TRBV2|NA|14
TGTGCCAGCAGGGACAGGGGCTTTAACTATGGCTACACCTTC
CASRDRGFNYGYTF
>NA|TRBJ1-2|TRBV5-6|NA|12
TGTGCCAGCAGTGAATCGGAGCATGGCTACACCTTC
CASSESEHGYTF
>NA|TRBJ2-7|TRBV6-1|NA|13
TGTGCCAGCAGTGACTGGACATATGACGAGCAGTACTTC
CASSDWTYDEQYF
>NA|TRBJ2-7|TRBV9|NA|14
TGTGCCAGCAGCGTAGATATGGGCCCCTACGAGCAGTACTTC
CASSVDMGPYEQYF
>NA|TRBJ2-1|TRBV6-1|NA|12
TGTGCCAGCAGTGAATCAATCAATGAGCAGTTCTTC
CASSESINEQFF
>TRBD1|TRBJ2-3|TRBV2|NA|15
TGTGCCAGCAGTGAGAGGGACAGGGAAACAGATACGCAGTATTTT
CASSERDRETDTQYF
>TRBD2|TRBJ2-1|TRBV19|NA|16
TGTGCCAGTAGTATTTACTGGCTAGCGGGAGGTGGTGAGCAGTTCTTC
CASSIYWLAGGGEQFF
>NA|TRBJ1-2|TRBV6-5|NA|13
TGTGCCAGCAGCGGGACTGAACTATATGGCTACACCTTC
CASSGTELYGYTF
>NA|TRBJ2-7|TRBV11-3|NA|14
TGTGCCAGCAGCTTAGATGCGAGAGCCTACGAGCAGTACTTC
CASSLDARAYEQYF
>TRBD2|TRBJ2-2|TRBV19|NA|14
TGTGCCAGTAAGGCTAGCGGTAACACCGGGGAGCTGTTTTTT
CASKASGNTGELFF